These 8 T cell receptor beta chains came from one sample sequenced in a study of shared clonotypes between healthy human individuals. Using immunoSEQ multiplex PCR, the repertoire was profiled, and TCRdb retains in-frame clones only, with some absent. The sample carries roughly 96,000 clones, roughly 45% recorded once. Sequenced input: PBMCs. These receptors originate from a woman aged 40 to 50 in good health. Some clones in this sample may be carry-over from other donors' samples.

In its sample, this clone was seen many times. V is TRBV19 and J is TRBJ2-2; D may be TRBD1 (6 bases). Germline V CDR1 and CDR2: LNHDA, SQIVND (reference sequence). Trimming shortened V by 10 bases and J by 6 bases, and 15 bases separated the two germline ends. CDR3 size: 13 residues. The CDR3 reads CATDLQGSGELFF. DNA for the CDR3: TGTGCCACCGACCTCCAGGGGTCCGGGGAGCTGTTTTTT.

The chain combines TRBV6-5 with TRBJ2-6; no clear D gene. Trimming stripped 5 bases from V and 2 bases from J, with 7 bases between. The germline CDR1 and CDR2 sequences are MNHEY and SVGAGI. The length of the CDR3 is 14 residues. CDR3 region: CASSQLPGANVLTF. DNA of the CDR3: TGTGCCAGCAGTCAGTTACCTGGGGCCAACGTCCTGACTTTC.

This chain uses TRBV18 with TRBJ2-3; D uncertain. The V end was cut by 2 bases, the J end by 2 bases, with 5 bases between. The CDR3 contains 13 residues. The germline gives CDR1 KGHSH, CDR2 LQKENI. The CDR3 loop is CASSPEPTDTQYF. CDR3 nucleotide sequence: TGTGCCAGCTCACCAGAACCCACAGATACGCAGTATTTT.

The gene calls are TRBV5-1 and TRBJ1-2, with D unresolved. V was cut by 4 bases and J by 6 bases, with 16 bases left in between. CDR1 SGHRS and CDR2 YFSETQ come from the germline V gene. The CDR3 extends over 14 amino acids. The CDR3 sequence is CASSLQDVRDGYTF. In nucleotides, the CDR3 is TGCGCCAGCAGCCTGCAGGACGTAAGAGATGGCTACACCTTC.

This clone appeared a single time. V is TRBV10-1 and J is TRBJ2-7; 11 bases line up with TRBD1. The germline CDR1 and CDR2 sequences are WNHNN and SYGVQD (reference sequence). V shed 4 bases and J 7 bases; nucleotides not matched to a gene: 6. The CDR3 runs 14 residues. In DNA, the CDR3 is TGCGCCAGCAGTGCCGGGACAGGGGGTCGGGAGCAGTACTTC. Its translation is CASSAGTGGREQYF.

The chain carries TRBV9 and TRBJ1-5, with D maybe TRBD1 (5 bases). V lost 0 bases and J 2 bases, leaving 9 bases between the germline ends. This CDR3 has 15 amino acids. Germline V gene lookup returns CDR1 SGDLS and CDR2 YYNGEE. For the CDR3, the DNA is TGTGCCAGCAGCGTAGGCTGGGACGGCAATCAGCCCCAGCATTTT. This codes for CASSVGWDGNQPQHF.

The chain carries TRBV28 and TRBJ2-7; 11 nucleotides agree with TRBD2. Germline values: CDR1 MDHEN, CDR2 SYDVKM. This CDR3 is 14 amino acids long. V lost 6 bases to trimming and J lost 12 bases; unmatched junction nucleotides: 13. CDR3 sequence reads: CASRPPGLAVLWYF. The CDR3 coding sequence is TGTGCCAGCAGACCACCGGGACTAGCGGTACTCTGGTACTTC.

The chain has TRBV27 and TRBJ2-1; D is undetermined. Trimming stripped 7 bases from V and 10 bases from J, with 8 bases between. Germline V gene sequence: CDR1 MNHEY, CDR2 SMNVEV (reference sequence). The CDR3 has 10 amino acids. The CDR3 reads CASMGGEQFF. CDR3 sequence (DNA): TGTGCCAGCATGGGTGGGGAGCAGTTCTTC.